Below, 10 T cell receptor beta chains from the same sample are listed, as sequenced in a study of neoadjuvant nivolumab and ipilimumab in lung cancer. The assay was immunoSEQ multiplex PCR, and TCRdb's table has in-frame clones only and misses some. The sample carries tens of thousands of clones, roughly 89% recorded once. The input for sequencing was peripheral blood, taken before neoadjuvant nivolumab, alone or with ipilimumab. These receptors originate from an adult with non-small cell lung cancer.

The chain recombines TRBV14 with TRBJ2-5, with a possible D match to TRBD1 (5 bases). Trimming shortened V by 2 bases and J by 5 bases, and 18 bases separated the two germline ends. Looked up from germline, CDR1 is SGHDN and CDR2 is FVKESK. The length of the CDR3 is 16 residues. The CDR3 is CASSQMTFRGGETQYF. The DNA of the CDR3 is TGTGCCAGCAGCCAAATGACGTTTAGGGGTGGGGAGACCCAGTACTTC.

The chain combines TRBV11-2 with TRBJ2-7; TRBD2 matches 9 bases. V shed 5 bases and J 6 bases; nucleotides not matched to a gene: 8. The CDR3 loop spans 14 amino acids. CDR1 and CDR2 (germline): SGHAT, FQNNGV. The CDR3 DNA reads TGTGCCAGCAGCCCCCTGTTAGCGGGGGCCGAGCAGTACTTC. Translating it yields CASSPLLAGAEQYF.

The V gene is TRBV6-6, the J gene TRBJ2-2; perhaps TRBD2 as D (6 bases). CDR1 is MNHNY, CDR2 SVGAGI, per germline (reference sequence). The CDR3 runs 15 residues. V lost 6 bases and J lost 0, with 11 bases in between. The CDR3 is CASSGGPANTGELFF. The CDR3 coding sequence is TGTGCCAGCAGCGGAGGGCCGGCGAACACCGGGGAGCTGTTTTTT.

This rearrangement joins TRBV5-1 to TRBJ2-2; 11 bases map to TRBD2. Germline assignment: CDR1 SGHRS and CDR2 YFSETQ. Trimming took 0 bases from V and 4 from J; bases not matched to a gene: 2. CDR3 size: 16 residues. CDR3 sequence (DNA): TGCGCCAGCAGCTTGGTGCTAGCGGGAGGCACCGGGGAGCTGTTTTTT. This translates into CASSLVLAGGTGELFF.

This sequence joins TRBV28 and TRBJ1-2; a possible D gene is TRBD1 (5 bases). V was pared by 5 bases and J by 4 bases, with 17 bases between. This CDR3 contains 15 residues. Germline V gene lookup returns CDR1 MDHEN and CDR2 SYDVKM. This CDR3 reads CASSSSGTSFYGYTF. The CDR3 coding sequence is TGTGCCAGCAGTAGCTCCGGGACGAGCTTCTATGGCTACACCTTC.

The chain couples TRBV7-6 to TRBJ2-6, with D possibly TRBD1 on 6 matching bases. This CDR3 has 18 residues. V gave up 7 bases and J gave up 0 bases, with 19 bases separating them. CDR1 is SGHVS, CDR2 FNYEAQ, per germline. CDR3 nucleotides: TGTGCCAGCACCTTGGGGACAAACGACCACTCTGGGGCCAACGTCCTGACTTTC. Translation: CASTLGTNDHSGANVLTF. Variable domain in full (rest from reference TRBV7-6 and TRBJ2-6): GAGVSQSPRYKVTKRGQDVALRCDPISGHVSLYWYRQALGQGPEFLTYFNYEAQQDKSGLPNDRFSAERPEGSISTLTIQRTEQRDSAMYRCASTLGTNDHSGANVLTFGAGSRLTVL.

CDR3 protein: CATSGFWNTEAFF. The DNA of the CDR3 is TGTGCCACCTCAGGGTTCTGGAACACTGAAGCTTTCTTT. This chain links TRBV28 with TRBJ1-1; perhaps TRBD1 as D (5 bases). Trimming took 10 bases from V and 1 from J, leaving 13 bases between them. Germline V gene lookup returns CDR1 MDHEN and CDR2 SYDVKM. The CDR3 sequence is 13 residues long.

This clone was detected once. The rearrangement joins TRBV11-2 to TRBJ2-5, with a tentative D call TRBD2 (5 bases). The end of the DNA aligns better with TRBJ2-7, so the J call may be wrong. CDR1 SGHAT and CDR2 FQNNGV come from the germline V gene. This CDR3 spans 15 amino acids. CDR3 sequence reads: CASSLDSVTAYEQYF. Written as DNA, the CDR3 is TGTGCCAGCAGCTTAGATAGCGTCACAGCCTACGAGCAGTACTTC.

The J gene is TRBJ2-5, the V gene TRBV9; tentative D call: TRBD2 (6 bases). The CDR3 has 15 amino acids. Germline lookup yields CDR1 SGDLS and CDR2 YYNGEE. The V end lost 7 bases, the J end lost 2 bases, and 18 bases lay between the germline ends. The CDR3 sequence is CASSFSGVNQETQYF. The CDR3 DNA sequence: TGTGCCAGCTCGTTTTCGGGAGTGAATCAAGAGACCCAGTACTTC.

This clone rates as medium-sized. V gene TRBV14 combines with J gene TRBJ1-2; D is undetermined. Germline V gene lookup returns CDR1 SGHDN and CDR2 FVKESK. With 2 bases removed from V and 0 bases from J, the gap between germline ends came to 7 bases. This CDR3 has 14 residues. The CDR3 here is CASSQIGTNYGYTF. The CDR3 bases are TGTGCCAGCAGCCAAATTGGAACTAACTATGGCTACACCTTC.